This TCR beta chain was sequenced for a study of cytomegalovirus exposure and HLA in healthy donors. Study-wide background: Tens of millions of unique TCR sequences came from HLA-typed donors in an early release. Findings of the study overall: The records held CMV serostatus as the only immune exposure information. In a later analysis, TCR association rates varied by HLA locus: DRB1 most, HLA-C fewest.

The CDR3 extends over 15 amino acids. Germline V gene data show CDR1 as SGDLS and CDR2 as YYNGEE. The germline V and J ends were trimmed by 3 bases and 0 bases, with 10 bases remaining between them. This clone was observed a single time. Its cognate antigen is unknown. Other DNA sequences in this sample translate to the same CDR3. PCR amplification relied on 60 Vbeta primers (plus 13 Jbeta primers). Profiled with immunoSEQ multiplex PCR; TCRdb holds only in-frame clones, not every one. Of about 110,000 clones in the sample, about 70% were seen once. This TCR was recovered from a woman between 50 and 59 years old in good health and CMV-seropositive. Source material: PBMCs. The V call is TRBV9, the J call TRBJ1-3; tentatively, D is TRBD1 (6 bases). CDR3 DNA sequence: TGTGCCAGCAGCGCAGGACAGAACTCTGGAAACACCATATATTTT. As protein: CASSAGQNSGNTIYF. The variable domain in full, completed from reference TRBV9 and TRBJ1-3, reads DSGVTQTPKHLITATGQRVTLRCSPRSGDLSVYWYQQSLDQGLQFLIQYYNGEERAKGNILERFSAQQFPDLHSELNLSSLELGDSALYFCASSAGQNSGNTIYFGEGSWLTVV.